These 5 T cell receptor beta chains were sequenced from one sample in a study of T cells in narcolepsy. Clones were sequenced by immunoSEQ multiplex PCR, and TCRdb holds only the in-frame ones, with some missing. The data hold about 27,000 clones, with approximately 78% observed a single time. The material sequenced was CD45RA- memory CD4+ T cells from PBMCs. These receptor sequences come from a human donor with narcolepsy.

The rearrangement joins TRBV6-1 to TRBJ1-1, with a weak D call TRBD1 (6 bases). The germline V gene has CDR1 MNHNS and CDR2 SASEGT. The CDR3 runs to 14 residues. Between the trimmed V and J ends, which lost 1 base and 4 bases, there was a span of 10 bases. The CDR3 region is CASSEVGAFTEAFF. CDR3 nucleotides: TGTGCCAGCAGTGAAGTGGGGGCTTTCACTGAAGCTTTCTTT.

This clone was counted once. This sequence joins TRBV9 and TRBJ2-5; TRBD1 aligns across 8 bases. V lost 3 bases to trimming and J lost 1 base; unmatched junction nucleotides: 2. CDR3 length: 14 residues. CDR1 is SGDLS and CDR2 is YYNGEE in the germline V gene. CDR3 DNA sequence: TGTGCCAGCAGCGCTGACAGGGGCCAAGAGACCCAGTACTTC. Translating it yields CASSADRGQETQYF.

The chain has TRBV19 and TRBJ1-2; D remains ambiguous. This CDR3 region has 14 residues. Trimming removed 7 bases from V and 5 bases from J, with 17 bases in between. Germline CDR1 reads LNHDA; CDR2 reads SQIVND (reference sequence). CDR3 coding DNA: TGTGCCAGTACCCTCGGGAGTTTCTCTTATGGCTACACCTTC. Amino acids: CASTLGSFSYGYTF.

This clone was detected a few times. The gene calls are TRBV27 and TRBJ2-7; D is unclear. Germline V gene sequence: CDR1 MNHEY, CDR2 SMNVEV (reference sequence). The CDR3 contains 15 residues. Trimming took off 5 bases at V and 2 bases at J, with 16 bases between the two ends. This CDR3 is CASSPLWGLTYEQYF. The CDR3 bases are TGTGCCAGCAGTCCCCTCTGGGGTTTGACCTACGAGCAGTACTTC.

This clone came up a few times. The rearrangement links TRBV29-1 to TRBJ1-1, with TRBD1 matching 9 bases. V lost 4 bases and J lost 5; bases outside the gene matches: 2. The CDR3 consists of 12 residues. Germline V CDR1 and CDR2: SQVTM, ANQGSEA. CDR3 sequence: CSVVQGATEAFF. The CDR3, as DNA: TGCAGCGTTGTACAGGGGGCTACTGAAGCTTTCTTT.